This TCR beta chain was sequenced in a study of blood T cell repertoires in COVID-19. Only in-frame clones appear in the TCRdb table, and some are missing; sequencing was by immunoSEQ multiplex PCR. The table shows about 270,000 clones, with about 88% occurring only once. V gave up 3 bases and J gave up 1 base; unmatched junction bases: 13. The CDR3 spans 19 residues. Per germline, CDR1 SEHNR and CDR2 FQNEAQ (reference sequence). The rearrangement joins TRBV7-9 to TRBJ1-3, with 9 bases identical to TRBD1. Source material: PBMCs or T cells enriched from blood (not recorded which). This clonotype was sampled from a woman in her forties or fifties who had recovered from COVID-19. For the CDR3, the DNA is TGTGCCAGCAGCTTCGGACAGGGGTCAGGTCGTAGTTCTGGAAACACCATATATTTT. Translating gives CASSFGQGSGRSSGNTIYF.